Shown below are 24 T cell receptor beta chains from a single sample sequenced in a study of breast tumors, draining lymph nodes, adjacent tissues. One entry per CDR3 protein results from TCRdb running MiXCR on the multiplex PCR reads. The sample shows roughly 130,000 distinct CDR3 sequences, just under 20% of them seen only once. Axillary draining lymph nodes of breast cancer patients supplied the node samples. Source material: axillary lymph node tissue. Source of these receptors: a female donor with breast cancer. Some clones in this sample may be carry-over from other donors' samples.

The chain uses TRBV27 and TRBJ1-3; 9 bases agree with TRBD1. This CDR3 is built from 15 residues. J lost 1 base, V lost 10 bases, and 8 bases had no gene match. Germline loops: CDR1 MNHEY, CDR2 SMNVEV (reference sequence). CDR3 sequence (DNA): TGTGCCACCAGCCGGGACAGGGCTTCTGGAAACACCATATATTTT. The encoded protein is CATSRDRASGNTIYF.

This clonotype was found many times. The chain has TRBV19 and TRBJ1-2; TRBD1 matches at 11 bases. The CDR3 covers 14 residues. CDR1 is LNHDA, CDR2 SQIVND, per germline (reference sequence). V lost 6 bases to trimming and J lost 4 bases; unmatched junction nucleotides: 4. CDR3 sequence (DNA): TGTGCCAGTAGGGGGACAGGGGGACCCTATGGCTACACCTTC. Its translation is CASRGTGGPYGYTF.

This clonotype was seen many times. V is TRBV3-1 and J is TRBJ2-5, with D tentatively TRBD1 or TRBD2 (5 bases each). The V and J ends lost 0 bases and 0 bases respectively, with 8 bases between them. CDR1 is LGHDT, CDR2 YNNKEL, per germline (reference sequence). The CDR3 has 15 residues. The DNA for the CDR3 is TGTGCCAGCAGCCAAGACGGGACGAACCAAGAGACCCAGTACTTC. Protein product: CASSQDGTNQETQYF.

The gene calls are TRBV20-1 and TRBJ2-1, with TRBD2 identical over 11 bases. From germline, CDR1 is DFQATT and CDR2 SNEGSKA (reference sequence). This CDR3 region has 13 residues. Unmatched junction bases numbered 1, after V lost 3 bases and J lost 6 bases. Written as DNA, the CDR3 is TGCAGTGCTAGGACTAGCGGGGTCAATGAGCAGTTCTTC. Its protein product is CSARTSGVNEQFF.

In its sample, this clonotype was seen many times. This chain connects TRBV19 to TRBJ2-7; 7 bases match TRBD1. CDR3 length: 14 residues. CDR1 and CDR2 (germline): LNHDA, SQIVND (reference sequence). Germline trimming cut 4 bases from V and 4 bases from J; bases unmatched to any gene: 7. The DNA for the CDR3 is TGTGCCAGTAGTAACCGGGACAGTGTTTACGAGCAGTACTTC. The encoded protein is CASSNRDSVYEQYF.

This clonotype was seen repeatedly, ten times or more. The chain is built from TRBV6-1 and TRBJ1-2; D unresolved. The CDR3 extends over 13 amino acids. Germline values: CDR1 MNHNS, CDR2 SASEGT. V shed 0 bases and J shed 5 bases, with 7 bases lying between them. The CDR3 protein is CASSEAKGYGYTF. For the CDR3, the DNA is TGTGCCAGCAGTGAAGCGAAGGGTTATGGCTACACCTTC.

This clonotype was counted at least ten times. The V call is TRBV20-1, the J call TRBJ2-1, with D unclear. V lost 0 bases and J 5 bases, leaving 8 bases between the germline ends. CDR1 and CDR2 from the germline V gene are DFQATT and SNEGSKA (reference sequence). This CDR3 comprises 13 residues. The CDR3 DNA follows: TGCAGTGCTAGAGATGTTTCGGACAATGAGCAGTTCTTC. Encoded protein: CSARDVSDNEQFF.

This clonotype was picked up many times. The rearrangement uses TRBV7-9 and TRBJ2-5; no clear D gene. The CDR3 is 14 residues long. Germline lookup yields CDR1 SEHNR and CDR2 FQNEAQ (reference sequence). V gave up 2 bases and J gave up 0 bases, with 7 bases separating them. The CDR3 here is CASSLQTYQETQYF. DNA of the CDR3: TGTGCCAGCAGCTTACAGACGTACCAAGAGACCCAGTACTTC.

Comments on this clonotype: At one end, the junction sequence differs from germline, possibly due to a read error. The chain recombines TRBV20-1 with TRBJ2-1, with 13 bases that match TRBD2. This CDR3 has 15 amino acids. Germline CDR1 is DFQATT and CDR2 is SNEGSKA (reference sequence). CDR3 amino acids: CRAREQTSGRNEQFF. The CDR3, as DNA: TGCCGTGCTAGAGAGCAGACTAGCGGGAGGAATGAGCAGTTCTTC.

This clonotype came up many times. The chain links TRBV6-1 to TRBJ2-5, with 11 positions matching TRBD2. V lost 2 bases to trimming and J lost 5 bases; unmatched junction nucleotides: 4. Germline CDR1 reads MNHNS; CDR2 reads SASEGT. The CDR3 is 15 residues long. CDR3 DNA: TGTGCCAGCAGTGAACTTAGCGGGGGGGGTGAGACCCAGTACTTC. Amino acids: CASSELSGGGETQYF.

For this clonotype: The conserved closing phenylalanine or tryptophan is absent in this CDR3, likely reflecting a read error. The rearrangement uses TRBV20-1 and TRBJ2-2, with D maybe TRBD1 (6 bases). The germline V gene encodes CDR1 DFQATT and CDR2 SNEGSKA (reference sequence). The germline V and J ends were trimmed by 5 bases and 0 bases, with 10 bases remaining between them. The CDR3 sequence is 14 residues long. CDR3 loop: CSAQGGANTGELFV. The CDR3 DNA sequence: TGCAGTGCTCAAGGGGGAGCGAACACCGGGGAGCTGTTTGTT.

This clonotype was recorded a few times. This chain links TRBV12-3 or TRBV12-4 with TRBJ2-6; 7 nucleotides align to TRBD1. Trimming removed 2 bases from V and 4 bases from J; junction bases left unmatched: 2. The CDR3 covers 15 residues. Here the CDR3 reads CASSLRGHGANVLTF. The CDR3, as DNA: TGTGCCAGCAGTTTAAGGGGGCACGGGGCCAACGTCCTGACTTTC.

At least ten counts were recorded for this clonotype. The rearrangement uses TRBV7-3 and TRBJ2-2; 7 nucleotides line up with TRBD2. V was clipped by 2 bases and J by 7 bases; unmatched bases: 13. The CDR3 is 17 amino acids. Germline V gene lookup returns CDR1 SGHTA and CDR2 FQGTGA. The CDR3 region is CASSLSSGVGASGELFF. The CDR3 DNA is TGTGCCAGCAGCTTATCCAGCGGGGTAGGAGCGAGCGGGGAGCTGTTTTTT.

This clonotype is a singleton in its sample. One end of the junction does not line up with germline, which may come from a read error. The gene calls are TRBV19 and TRBJ2-2; maybe TRBD2 (6 bases). Germline V gene sequence: CDR1 LNHDA, CDR2 SQIVND (reference sequence). The CDR3 has 14 residues. In DNA form, the CDR3 reads TGTGCCGGTAGTTGGAGGGGCGGCTCCGGGGAGCTGTTTTTT. As protein: CAGSWRGGSGELFF.

This clonotype was observed many times. The rearrangement links TRBV19 to TRBJ1-5; no clear D gene. The CDR3 has 17 amino acids. Trimming took 8 bases from V and 0 from J, leaving 20 bases between them. Looked up from germline, CDR1 is LNHDA and CDR2 is SQIVND (reference sequence). CDR3 coding DNA: TGTGCCAGTCGAAGGTCGGCGCTTCCGATTAGCAATCAGCCCCAGCATTTT. Protein product: CASRRSALPISNQPQHF.

The table lists this clonotype with many counts. The chain combines TRBV6-1 with TRBJ2-7, with 7 bases that match TRBD1. This CDR3 is 14 amino acids long. The V gene end was trimmed by 4 bases and the J gene end by 1 base; junction bases not matched to a gene: 4. CDR1 is MNHNS, CDR2 SASEGT, per germline. The CDR3 loop reads CASSGLGQSYEQYF. In DNA, the CDR3 is TGTGCCAGCAGTGGACTGGGACAGTCCTACGAGCAGTACTTC.

This clonotype was seen repeatedly, ten times or more. The chain recombines TRBV5-6 with TRBJ1-6; D gene uncertain. This CDR3 is 15 amino acids long. V dropped 0 bases and J dropped 10 bases, with 14 bases sitting between them. Germline lookup yields CDR1 SGHDT and CDR2 YYEEEE. The chain's CDR3 is CASSLESGAPSPLHF. CDR3 nucleotide sequence: TGTGCCAGCAGCTTGGAGTCGGGCGCGCCGTCACCCCTCCACTTT.

This clonotype was seen many times. This chain joins TRBV10-3 and TRBJ1-6; no definite D call. This CDR3 spans 15 amino acids. The V end was cut by 3 bases, the J end by 5 bases, with 11 bases between. Germline loops: CDR1 ENHRY, CDR2 SYGVKD. CDR3 amino acids: CAISEQTYHNSPLHF. CDR3 nucleotide sequence: TGTGCCATCAGTGAACAGACTTATCATAATTCACCCCTCCACTTT.

On this clonotype: Sequence at one end of the junction differs from germline and may be a read error. The chain joins TRBV20-1 to TRBJ2-2; 11 bases agree with TRBD1. CDR1 DFQATT and CDR2 SNEGSKA come from the germline V gene (reference sequence). CDR3 length equals 13 residues. The CDR3: CSAWTGGNRGAVF. The CDR3 DNA is TGCAGTGCTTGGACAGGGGGCAATCGGGGAGCTGTTTTT.

This clonotype was seen repeatedly, ten times or more. The chain combines TRBV20-1 with TRBJ2-5; 10 positions match TRBD2. Trimming removed 5 bases from V and 3 bases from J; junction bases left unmatched: 3. CDR1 and CDR2 (germline): DFQATT, SNEGSKA (reference sequence). CDR3 length: 13 residues. The CDR3 here is CSASGTSEETQYF. The DNA for the CDR3 is TGCAGTGCTTCCGGGACTAGCGAAGAGACCCAGTACTTC.

Details on this clonotype: A read error is likely, as this CDR3 ends without the conserved phenylalanine or tryptophan. V gene TRBV5-1 combines with J gene TRBJ2-5, with D perhaps assigned TRBD1 or TRBD2 (5 bases each). This CDR3 has 14 residues. CDR1 and CDR2 (germline): SGHRS, YFSETQ. The CDR3 is CASSLATRDETQYS. The CDR3 nucleotides are TGCGCCAGCAGCTTGGCAACCAGGGACGAGACGCAGTACTCC.

This sequence joins TRBV9 and TRBJ2-2; D not certain. Trimming pared 0 bases from V and 5 bases from J, leaving 5 bases between. The CDR3 contains 13 residues. CDR1 is SGDLS, CDR2 YYNGEE, per germline. The CDR3 DNA is TGTGCCAGCAGCGTAGTAGGGACCGGGGAGCTGTTTTTT. It encodes CASSVVGTGELFF.

This chain connects TRBV28 to TRBJ2-1; D is possibly TRBD1 or TRBD2 (5 bases each). The CDR3 consists of 16 residues. Deletions cut 5 bases from V and 8 bases from J, with 22 bases between. Germline loops: CDR1 MDHEN, CDR2 SYDVKM. The CDR3 DNA follows: TGTGCCAGCAGTGGACTGGGGCTCCCTGATTCGGATGAGCAGTTCTTC. Translation: CASSGLGLPDSDEQFF.

This clonotype was recorded at least ten times. The chain uses TRBV20-1 and TRBJ1-2, with 9 nucleotides matching TRBD1. The ends lost 3 bases at V and 5 bases at J; junction bases unmatched: 7. The CDR3 is 14 residues long. CDR1 and CDR2 from the germline V gene are DFQATT and SNEGSKA (reference sequence). Written as DNA, the CDR3 is TGCAGTGCTAGGCGCGGGGGGACAGGGTATGGCTACACCTTC. Translating it yields CSARRGGTGYGYTF.